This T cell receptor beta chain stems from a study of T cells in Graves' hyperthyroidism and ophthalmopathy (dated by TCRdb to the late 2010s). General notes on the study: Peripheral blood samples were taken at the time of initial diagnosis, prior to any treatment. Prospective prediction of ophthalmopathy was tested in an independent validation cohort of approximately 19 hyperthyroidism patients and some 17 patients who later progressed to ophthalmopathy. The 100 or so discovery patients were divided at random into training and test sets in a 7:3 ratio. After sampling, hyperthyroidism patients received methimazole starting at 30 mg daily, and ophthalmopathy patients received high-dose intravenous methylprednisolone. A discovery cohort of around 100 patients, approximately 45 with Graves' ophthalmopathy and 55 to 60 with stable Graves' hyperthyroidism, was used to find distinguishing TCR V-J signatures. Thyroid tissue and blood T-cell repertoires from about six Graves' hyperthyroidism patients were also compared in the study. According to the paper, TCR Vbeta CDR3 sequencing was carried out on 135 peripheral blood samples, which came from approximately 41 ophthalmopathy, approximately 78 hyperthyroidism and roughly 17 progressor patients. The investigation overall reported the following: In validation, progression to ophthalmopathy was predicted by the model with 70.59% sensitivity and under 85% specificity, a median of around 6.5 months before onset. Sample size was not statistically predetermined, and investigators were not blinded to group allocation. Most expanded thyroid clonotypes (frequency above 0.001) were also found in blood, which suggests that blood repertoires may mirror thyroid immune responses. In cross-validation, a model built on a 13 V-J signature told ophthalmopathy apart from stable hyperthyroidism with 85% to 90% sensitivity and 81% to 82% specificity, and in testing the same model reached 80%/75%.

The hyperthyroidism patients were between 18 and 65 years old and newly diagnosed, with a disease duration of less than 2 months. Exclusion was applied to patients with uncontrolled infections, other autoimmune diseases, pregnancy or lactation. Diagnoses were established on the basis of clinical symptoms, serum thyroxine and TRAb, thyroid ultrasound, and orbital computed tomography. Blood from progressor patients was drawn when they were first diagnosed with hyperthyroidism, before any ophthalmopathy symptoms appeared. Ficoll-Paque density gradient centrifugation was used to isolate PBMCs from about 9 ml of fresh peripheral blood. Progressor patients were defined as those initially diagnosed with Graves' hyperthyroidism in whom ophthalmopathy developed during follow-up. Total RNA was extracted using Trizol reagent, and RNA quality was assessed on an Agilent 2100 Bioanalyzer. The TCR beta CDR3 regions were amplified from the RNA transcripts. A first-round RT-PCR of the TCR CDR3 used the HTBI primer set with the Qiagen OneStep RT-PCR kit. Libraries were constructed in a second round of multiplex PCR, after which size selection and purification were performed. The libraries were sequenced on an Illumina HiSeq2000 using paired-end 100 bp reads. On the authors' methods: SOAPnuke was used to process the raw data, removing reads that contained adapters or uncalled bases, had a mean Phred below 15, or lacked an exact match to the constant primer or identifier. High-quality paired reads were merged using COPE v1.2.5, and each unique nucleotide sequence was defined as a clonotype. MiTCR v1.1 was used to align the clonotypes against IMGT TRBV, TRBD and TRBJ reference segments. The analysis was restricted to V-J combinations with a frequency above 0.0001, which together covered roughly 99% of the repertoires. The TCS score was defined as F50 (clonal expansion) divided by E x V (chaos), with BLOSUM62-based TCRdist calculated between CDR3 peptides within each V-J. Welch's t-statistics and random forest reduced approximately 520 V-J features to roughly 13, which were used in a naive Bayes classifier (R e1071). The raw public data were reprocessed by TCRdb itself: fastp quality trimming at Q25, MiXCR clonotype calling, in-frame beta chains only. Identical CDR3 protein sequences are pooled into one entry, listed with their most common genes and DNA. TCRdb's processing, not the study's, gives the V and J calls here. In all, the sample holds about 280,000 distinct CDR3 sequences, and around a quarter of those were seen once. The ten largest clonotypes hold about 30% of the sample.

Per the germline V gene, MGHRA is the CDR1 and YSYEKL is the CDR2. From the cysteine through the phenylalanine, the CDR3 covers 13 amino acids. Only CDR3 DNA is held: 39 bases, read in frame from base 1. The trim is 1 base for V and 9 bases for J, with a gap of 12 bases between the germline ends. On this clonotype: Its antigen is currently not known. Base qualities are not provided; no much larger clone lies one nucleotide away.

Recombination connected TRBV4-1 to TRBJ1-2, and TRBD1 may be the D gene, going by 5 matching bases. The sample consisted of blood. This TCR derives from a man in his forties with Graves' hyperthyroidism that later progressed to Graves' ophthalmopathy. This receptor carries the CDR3 CASSQARAESYTF. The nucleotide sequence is TGCGCCAGCAGCCAAGCCAGGGCGGAGAGCTACACCTTC.